This TCR beta chain stems from a study of metastatic and nonmetastatic thyroid tumors. Across the whole study: Samples came from malignant and benign thyroid patients, and repertoires were compared across blood and tumor or nodule tissue.

A remark on this clone: The antigen is not known.

Through MiXCR, TCRdb re-clonotyped the PCR reads. The repertoire includes about 39,000 clones, under 20% of them detected once, and roughly an eighth sits in the top ten. Findings of the study overall: Reportedly, malignant thyroid tumors had significantly higher TCR beta diversity than benign nodules, in blood and tumor.

All patients were treatment-naive before thyroid surgery. Germline CDR1 reads SGHTA; CDR2 reads FQGNSA. V lost 7 bases and J 8 bases, leaving 11 bases between the germline ends. The CDR3 extends over 11 amino acids. Source material: tumor tissue. The clonotype originates from a female donor with papillary thyroid cancer or a benign thyroid nodule (not recorded which). Some clones in this sample may be carry-over from other donors' samples. The J gene is TRBJ1-1, the V gene TRBV7-2; D gene uncertain. As DNA, the CDR3 is TGTGCCAGCACCCTGGGAACAGAAGCTTTCTTT. Translation gives CASTLGTEAFF.